This T cell receptor beta chain came from a study of blood T cell repertoires in COVID-19. For the study at large: Sources were T cells, B-cell-depleted T cells, or PBMCs; the material itself was cDNA or gDNA.

V gave up 4 bases and J gave up 3 bases, with 8 bases separating them. The CDR3 consists of 12 residues. Per the germline V gene, CDR1 is SGHDT and CDR2 is YYEEEE. TCRdb's table, derived via immunoSEQ multiplex PCR, lists solely in-frame clones and lacks some. Of approximately 13,000 clones listed, approximately 88% were seen once; the top ten hold around 15%. The sequenced material came from peripheral blood. This receptor was identified in a human donor with active COVID-19. The donor label of this sample is uncertain. This chain uses TRBV5-6 with TRBJ2-7; weak D call: TRBD2 (6 bases). The chain's CDR3 is CASSRGLYEQYF. CDR3 in DNA: TGTGCCAGCAGCCGGGGACTCTACGAGCAGTACTTC.